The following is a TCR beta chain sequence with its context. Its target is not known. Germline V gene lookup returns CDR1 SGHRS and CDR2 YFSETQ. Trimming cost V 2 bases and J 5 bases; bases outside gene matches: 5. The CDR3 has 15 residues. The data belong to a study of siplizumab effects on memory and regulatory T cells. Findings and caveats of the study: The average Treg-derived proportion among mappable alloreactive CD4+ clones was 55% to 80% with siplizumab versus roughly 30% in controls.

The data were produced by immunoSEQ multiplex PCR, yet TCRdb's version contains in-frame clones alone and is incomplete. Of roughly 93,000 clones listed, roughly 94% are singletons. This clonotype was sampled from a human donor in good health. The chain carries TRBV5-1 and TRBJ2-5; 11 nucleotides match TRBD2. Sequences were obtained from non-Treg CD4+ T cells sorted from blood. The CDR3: CASSFRSGRVETQYF. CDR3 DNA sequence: TGCGCCAGCAGCTTTCGTAGCGGGAGGGTGGAGACCCAGTACTTC.